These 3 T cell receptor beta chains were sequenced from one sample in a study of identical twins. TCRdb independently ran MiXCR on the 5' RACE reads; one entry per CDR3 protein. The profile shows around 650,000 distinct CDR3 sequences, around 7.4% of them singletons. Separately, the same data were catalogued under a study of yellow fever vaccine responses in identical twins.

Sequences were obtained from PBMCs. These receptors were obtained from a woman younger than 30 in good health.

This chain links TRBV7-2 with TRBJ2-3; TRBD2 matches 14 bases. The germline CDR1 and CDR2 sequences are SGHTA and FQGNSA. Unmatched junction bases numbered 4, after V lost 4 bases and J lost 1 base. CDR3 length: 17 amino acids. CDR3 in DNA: TGTGCCAGCAGCTGGACTAGCGGGGGGATGGGCACAGATACGCAGTATTTT. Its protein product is CASSWTSGGMGTDTQYF.

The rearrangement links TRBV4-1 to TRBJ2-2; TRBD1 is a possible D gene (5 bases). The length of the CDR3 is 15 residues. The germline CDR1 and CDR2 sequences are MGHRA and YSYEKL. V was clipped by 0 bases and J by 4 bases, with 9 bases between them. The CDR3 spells CASSQDGAVTGELFF. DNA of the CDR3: TGCGCCAGCAGCCAAGATGGGGCGGTCACCGGGGAGCTGTTTTTT.

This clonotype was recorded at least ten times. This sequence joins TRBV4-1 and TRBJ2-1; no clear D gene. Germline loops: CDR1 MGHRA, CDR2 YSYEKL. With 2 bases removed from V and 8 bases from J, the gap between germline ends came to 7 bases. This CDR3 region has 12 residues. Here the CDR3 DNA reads TGCGCCAGCAGCCAACATATAGATGAGCAGTTCTTC. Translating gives CASSQHIDEQFF.